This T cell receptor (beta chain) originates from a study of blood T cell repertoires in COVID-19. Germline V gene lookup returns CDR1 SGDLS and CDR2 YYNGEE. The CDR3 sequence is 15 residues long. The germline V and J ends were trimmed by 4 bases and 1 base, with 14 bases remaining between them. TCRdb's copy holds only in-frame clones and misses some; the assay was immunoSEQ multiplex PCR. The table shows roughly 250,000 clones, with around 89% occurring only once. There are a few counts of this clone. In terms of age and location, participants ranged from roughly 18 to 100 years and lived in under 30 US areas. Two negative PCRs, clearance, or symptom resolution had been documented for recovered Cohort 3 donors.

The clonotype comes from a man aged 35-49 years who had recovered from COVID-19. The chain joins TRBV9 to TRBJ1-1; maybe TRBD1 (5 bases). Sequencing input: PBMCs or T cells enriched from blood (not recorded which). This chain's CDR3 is CASSHRAGENTEAFF. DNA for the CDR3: TGTGCCAGCAGCCATAGGGCGGGGGAGAACACTGAAGCTTTCTTT. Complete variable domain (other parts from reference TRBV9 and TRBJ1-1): DSGVTQTPKHLITATGQRVTLRCSPRSGDLSVYWYQQSLDQGLQFLIQYYNGEERAKGNILERFSAQQFPDLHSELNLSSLELGDSALYFCASSHRAGENTEAFFGQGTRLTVV.